The rows below give T cell receptor beta chains drawn from one sample of a study of blood T cell repertoires in COVID-19. Using immunoSEQ multiplex PCR, the repertoire was profiled, and TCRdb retains in-frame clones only, with some absent. Here the sample spans roughly 250,000 clones, more than 70% being singletons. Sequenced: peripheral blood. The origin of the receptors is a woman aged 50 to 65 with acute or convalescent COVID-19. Each CDR3 is given with its conserved first and last residue. The D gene is left open where the match is weak. For some rows the clone size is stated as once, few or many, or as a class when expanded; others skip it.

D gene,V gene,clone size,J gene,CDR3 DNA,CDR3 protein
TRBD1,TRBV2,.,TRBJ2-1,TGTGCCAGCAGTGTCGACAGGGTGTTTCGGAATGAGCAGTTCTTC,CASSVDRVFRNEQFF
.,TRBV10-3,.,TRBJ1-4,TGTGCCATCAGCCAACAGGGCCTTAATGAAAAACTGTTTTTT,CAISQQGLNEKLFF
.,TRBV9,.,TRBJ2-1,TGTGCCAGCAGCGTAGAGCTAGTTTCCTACAATGAGCAGTTCTTC,CASSVELVSYNEQFF
.,TRBV5-4,.,TRBJ1-2,TGTGCCAGCAGCTTGCTGGCAGACTATGGCTACACCTTC,CASSLLADYGYTF
.,TRBV23-1,.,TRBJ1-2,TGCGCCAGCAGTCTCGGGGGGGATGGCTACACCTTC,CASSLGGDGYTF
.,TRBV29-1,.,TRBJ2-7,TGCAGCGTTGGTGGAGACAGCTACGAGCAGTACTTC,CSVGGDSYEQYF
.,TRBV15,.,TRBJ2-5,TGTGCCACCAGCAGAGTCCAGGGGGGTCCAGAGACCCAGTACTTC,CATSRVQGGPETQYF
TRBD1,TRBV5-1,.,TRBJ1-5,TGCGCCAGCAGCCAGGGGGTAAGCGGCAATCAGCCCCAGCATTTT,CASSQGVSGNQPQHF
TRBD2,TRBV6-6,.,TRBJ2-2,TGTGCCAGCAGCCCCCTAGCGGGAGCAAGCACCGGGGAGCTGTTTTTT,CASSPLAGASTGELFF
.,TRBV4-3,few,TRBJ1-4,TGCGCCAGCAGCCAAGAGGGGGGGGGCGCAACTAATGAAAAACTGTTTTTT,CASSQEGGGATNEKLFF
.,TRBV28,.,TRBJ2-4,TGTGCCAGCAGTCGGCGCGGTAGCGGAAACAAAAACATTCAGTACTTC,CASSRRGSGNKNIQYF
.,TRBV28,once,TRBJ1-5,TGTGCCAGCAACTCACACAGGGTAGCCGATCAGCCCCAGCATTTT,CASNSHRVADQPQHF
.,TRBV13,.,TRBJ1-2,TGTGCCAGCAGCCCCGGGTACCGTAACTATGGCTACACCTTC,CASSPGYRNYGYTF
.,TRBV29-1,.,TRBJ2-7,TGCAGCGCCTTAACAGGGAAATGGTACGAGCAGTACTTC,CSALTGKWYEQYF
TRBD2,TRBV6-5,.,TRBJ2-5,TGTGCCAGCAGTTACAGGGGACTAGCCGGGGAGACCCAGTACTTC,CASSYRGLAGETQYF
TRBD1,TRBV24-1,.,TRBJ1-2,TGTGCCACCAGGGACAGGTATATGGGAGGCTACACCTTC,CATRDRYMGGYTF
.,TRBV5-1,.,TRBJ2-7,TGCGCCAGCAGGCCGGCGGGGATTACCTACGAGCAGTACTTC,CASRPAGITYEQYF
.,TRBV29-1,.,TRBJ1-2,TGCAGCACTCACGGGGTGGTAGGCTACACCTTC,CSTHGVVGYTF
.,TRBV10-3,few,TRBJ1-5,TGTGCCATCAGTGAGTCGGGGGGAAATCAGCCCCAGCATTTT,CAISESGGNQPQHF
.,TRBV14,.,TRBJ2-7,TGTGCCAGCAGTCCCTTAGGCGGGTGGAACGAGCAGTACTTC,CASSPLGGWNEQYF
TRBD2,TRBV4-2,.,TRBJ2-3,TGTGCCAGCAGCCAAGAAGTGTCTAGCGGGGGCACAGATACGCAGTATTTT,CASSQEVSSGGTDTQYF
.,TRBV7-3,.,TRBJ2-7,TGTGCCAGCAGCTCTCACAATTCCTACGAGCAGTACTTC,CASSSHNSYEQYF
.,TRBV19,.,TRBJ1-1,TGTGCCAGTAGTATCAGGGACACCTCGAACACTGAAGCTTTCTTT,CASSIRDTSNTEAFF
.,TRBV18,.,TRBJ1-4,TGTGCCAGCTCACTTGCAGGGGCGATGGCTGAAAAACTGTTTTTT,CASSLAGAMAEKLFF
TRBD1,TRBV5-1,once,TRBJ2-1,TGCGCCAGCAGCTTGGCCGGGACAGCTTACAATGAGCAGTTCTTC,CASSLAGTAYNEQFF
TRBD2,TRBV28,few,TRBJ2-7,TGTGCCAGCAGCCCAGGGACTAGCGGGACCCTATACGAGCAGTACTTC,CASSPGTSGTLYEQYF
.,TRBV9,.,TRBJ2-3,TGTGCCAGCAGCGTAGCGGCCCGCGGGGCAGATACGCAGTATTTT,CASSVAARGADTQYF
TRBD1,TRBV7-9,.,TRBJ2-5,TGTGCCAGCAGCTTACCCTTTGGGCTGACAGGGTCTGAGACCCAGTACTTC,CASSLPFGLTGSETQYF
TRBD2,TRBV5-1,.,TRBJ2-7,TGCGCCAGCAGCTTTCCTCGGGGGGGCGTCGGATACGAGCAGTACTTC,CASSFPRGGVGYEQYF
TRBD2,TRBV5-1,.,TRBJ2-7,TGCGCCAGCAGCCACACCTTAGCGGGAGGGCCCGACGAGCAGTACTTC,CASSHTLAGGPDEQYF
.,TRBV3-1/TRBV3-2,.,TRBJ1-1,TGTGCCAGCAGCCAAGATCTGGGCTTGAGGGACTCGAACACTGAAGCTTTCTTT,CASSQDLGLRDSNTEAFF
TRBD1,TRBV28,.,TRBJ1-2,TGTGCCAGCAGTTTATCTGGGACAGGGGGCAACTATGGCTACACCTTC,CASSLSGTGGNYGYTF
.,TRBV7-3,few,TRBJ2-5,TGTGCCAGCAGCTTAACAAGCAGCGGTGGGCAGACCCAGTACTTC,CASSLTSSGGQTQYF
TRBD1,TRBV19,.,TRBJ1-1,TGTGCCAGTAGTACCACCAGACAGGGGGCGATGAACACTGAAGCTTTCTTT,CASSTTRQGAMNTEAFF
TRBD2,TRBV5-1,.,TRBJ2-7,TGCGCCAGCCGGGTTTTTAGCGGGAGTTTTTTCGAGCAGTACTTC,CASRVFSGSFFEQYF
.,TRBV5-1,.,TRBJ2-7,TGCGCCAGCAGCCCGGTCACAGGGTTGGACGAGCAGTACTTC,CASSPVTGLDEQYF
.,TRBV28,once,TRBJ1-2,TGTGCCAGTTTTGGTAGGGGTATAAGCTATGGCTACACCTTC,CASFGRGISYGYTF
.,TRBV24-1,.,TRBJ1-2,TGTGCCACCAGTGATCCCGCGGGGGTAGGTGGCTACACCTTC,CATSDPAGVGGYTF
TRBD1,TRBV7-6,.,TRBJ1-4,TGTGCCAGCAGCAGACAGGGTTATGAAAAACTGTTTTTT,CASSRQGYEKLFF
TRBD1,TRBV27,.,TRBJ2-7,TGTGCCAGCAGTCTTACATCCGGGACAGGGAGGTACGAGCAGTACTTC,CASSLTSGTGRYEQYF
TRBD1,TRBV7-2,.,TRBJ2-7,TGTGCCAGCACCTTGGACAGGGGTATCTACGAGCAGTACTTC,CASTLDRGIYEQYF
.,TRBV4-2,.,TRBJ2-7,TGTGCCAGCAGCCAAGGACCCCAGCGGTACTTC,CASSQGPQRYF
TRBD2,TRBV7-2,few,TRBJ2-7,TGTGCCAGCAGCTTAGCGCTAAGCGGGAGTTACGAGCAGTACTTC,CASSLALSGSYEQYF
.,TRBV27,.,TRBJ2-7,TGTGCCAGTACAGGGAACTACGAGCAGTACTTC,CASTGNYEQYF
TRBD1,TRBV6-2/TRBV6-3,.,TRBJ1-2,TGTGCCAGCAGGCCTTACAGGGGGCGCGCCTATGGCTACACCTTC,CASRPYRGRAYGYTF
TRBD1,TRBV28,.,TRBJ2-2,TGTGCCAGCAGTCCCGGGGGACAGGGGCAGCTGTTTTTT,CASSPGGQGQLFF
TRBD1,TRBV19,.,TRBJ2-2,TGTGCCAGTAGTATAGGACAGGGTGGGGAGCTGTTTTTT,CASSIGQGGELFF
TRBD2,TRBV19,once,TRBJ2-7,TGTGCCAGTAGTACCCCCGGGACTAGCGGCTCCTACGAGCAGTACTTC,CASSTPGTSGSYEQYF
TRBD1,TRBV14,once,TRBJ2-7,TGTGCCAGCAGCCAAGGACAGGGGGCCTACGAGCAGTACTTC,CASSQGQGAYEQYF
TRBD2,TRBV30,.,TRBJ2-1,TGTGCCTGGGGCTCTAGCGGGAACGAGCAGTTCTTC,CAWGSSGNEQFF
TRBD2,TRBV4-1,.,TRBJ2-7,TGCGCCAGCAGCCACGGATGGAGCGGGAGTCGCCCCCAGGTCTACGAGCAGTACTTC,CASSHGWSGSRPQVYEQYF
.,TRBV5-1,.,TRBJ1-1,TGCGCCAGCAGCTTGGTCGGACAGAACACTGAAGCTTTCTTT,CASSLVGQNTEAFF
.,TRBV11-1,.,TRBJ2-5,TGTGCCAGCGGTACAGAACCCCAAGAGACCCAGTACTTC,CASGTEPQETQYF
.,TRBV3-1/TRBV3-2,.,TRBJ1-6,TGTGCCAGCAGCCAAATCCAGGGCGGTTCACCCCTCCACTTT,CASSQIQGGSPLHF
.,TRBV7-2,.,TRBJ2-1,TGTGCCAGCAGCTTCAAGGACTCATTTTACAATGAGCAGTTCTTC,CASSFKDSFYNEQFF